These T cell receptor beta chains were read from a single sample in a study of blood T cell repertoires in COVID-19. TCRdb's table, derived via immunoSEQ multiplex PCR, lists solely in-frame clones and lacks some. Here the sample spans under 250,000 clones, roughly 85% being singletons. The sequenced sample was peripheral blood. These receptors came from a woman between 65 and 79 years old with COVID-19, enrolled during active disease. CDR3s include the opening cysteine and the closing phenylalanine or tryptophan. D genes are given only for firm matches. Where a row states a size, it is once, few, many or the class of an expanded clone; other rows omit it.

size,J,V,D,DNA,CDR3
NA,TRBJ1-3,TRBV27,NA,TGTGCCAGCCGTACCCCGGGTTCTAGGAACACCATATATTTT,CASRTPGSRNTIYF
NA,TRBJ2-7,TRBV5-5,TRBD1,TGTGCCAGCAGCCGATGGGACAGGGGATCCTACGAGCAGTACTTC,CASSRWDRGSYEQYF
NA,TRBJ2-3,TRBV11-2,TRBD2,TGTGCCAGCAGCATCGGGACTAGCCAGGTTAATACGCAGTATTTT,CASSIGTSQVNTQYF
NA,TRBJ2-1,TRBV23-1,TRBD1,TGCGCCAGCAGTCAGACAGGGGAGCAGTTCTTC,CASSQTGEQFF
NA,TRBJ2-1,TRBV24-1,NA,TGTGCCACCAGTGATTTGCATCAGGGCTCCTACAATGAGCAGTTCTTC,CATSDLHQGSYNEQFF
NA,TRBJ2-7,TRBV5-8,NA,TGTGCCAGCAGCTTATACTTATCCTACGAGCAGTACTTC,CASSLYLSYEQYF
NA,TRBJ2-2,TRBV2,TRBD2,TGTGCCAGCAGTGCCCGGACTAGCGGGAGCTCCGGGGAGCTGTTTTTT,CASSARTSGSSGELFF
NA,TRBJ1-1,TRBV6-5,NA,TGTGCCAGCACCAAACTCGGACAGCCGAACACTGAAGCTTTCTTT,CASTKLGQPNTEAFF
few,TRBJ2-7,TRBV4-2,NA,TGTGCCAGCAGCCAAGAGGCTTTCGGGAACTCCTACGAGCAGTACTTC,CASSQEAFGNSYEQYF
NA,TRBJ1-2,TRBV30,NA,TGTGCCCGTAGCGAAAACTATGGCTACACCTTC,CARSENYGYTF
NA,TRBJ2-7,TRBV3-1/TRBV3-2,TRBD1,TGTGCCAGCAGCCAAGTGAAGCGGGTACAGGGGGCGCGCCACGAGCAGTACTTC,CASSQVKRVQGARHEQYF
NA,TRBJ2-7,TRBV9,TRBD1,TGTGCCAGCAGCGTAGATTCTGGGACAGGGCTAAACGAGCAGTACTTC,CASSVDSGTGLNEQYF
few,TRBJ1-5,TRBV5-6,TRBD1,TGTGCCAGCAGCTTGGCCGGGACAGGCAATAATCAGCCCCAGCATTTT,CASSLAGTGNNQPQHF
NA,TRBJ1-3,TRBV5-3,NA,TGTGCCAGAAGCTTGAGGAGGCGGACGGTATCTGGAAACACCATATATTTT,CARSLRRRTVSGNTIYF
NA,TRBJ1-3,TRBV7-9,NA,TGTGCCAGCAGCTTCCCGCCTCGAGGGTCTGGAAACACCATATATTTT,CASSFPPRGSGNTIYF
NA,TRBJ1-1,TRBV14,TRBD1,TGTGCCAGCAGCCAAGATCTCGGCAGGGGGTGGACTGAAGCTTTCTTT,CASSQDLGRGWTEAFF
NA,TRBJ1-2,TRBV4-2,NA,TGTGCCAGCAGCCAAAATAGGAACAGCTACTATGGCTACACCTTC,CASSQNRNSYYGYTF
NA,TRBJ2-1,TRBV7-3,TRBD2,TGTGCCAGCAGCCTTACTAGCGAGGGACGGGCTGAGCAGTTCTTC,CASSLTSEGRAEQFF
NA,TRBJ2-5,TRBV5-1,TRBD2,TGCGCCAGCAGCGCCCCTAGCGGGGGCGGACAAGAGACCCAGTACTTC,CASSAPSGGGQETQYF
once,TRBJ1-1,TRBV10-3,NA,TGTGCCATCAGCCCGGGGAATCCTGAAGCTTTCTTT,CAISPGNPEAFF
NA,TRBJ1-1,TRBV11-3,TRBD1,TGTGCCAGCAGCCTACAACAGGGGTTTTCCTCAATGAACACTGAAGCTTTCTTT,CASSLQQGFSSMNTEAFF
NA,TRBJ1-1,TRBV27,NA,TGTGCCAGCAGACGCGCCAGGCAGCTGAACACTGAAGCTTTCTTT,CASRRARQLNTEAFF
NA,TRBJ1-1,TRBV4-3,TRBD1,TGCGCCAGCAGCCAACACGACAGGGAGAACACTGAAGCTTTCTTT,CASSQHDRENTEAFF
once,TRBJ2-7,TRBV23-1,NA,TGCGCCAGTCAGGTAGGTCCCGAGCAGTACTTC,CASQVGPEQYF
NA,TRBJ2-1,TRBV19,TRBD2,TGTGCCAGTAGTATAGAGGCAGGGAGGGGACTGTTAAGCTCCTACAATGAGCAGTTCTTC,CASSIEAGRGLLSSYNEQFF
NA,TRBJ1-1,TRBV29-1,NA,TGCAGCGTCGGGCGGGAATCTGACACTGAAGCTTTCTTT,CSVGRESDTEAFF